This T cell receptor (beta chain) was identified in a study of blood T cell repertoires in COVID-19. Overall study context: The cDNA or gDNA used as material had been derived from T cells, B-cell-depleted T cells, or PBMCs.

Per the study methods: Cell counts per sample came from amplifying reference gene primers. Produced via immunoSEQ multiplex PCR; TCRdb's table is partial and in-frame only. V, J and clone size reflect that table, while D and trimming were determined from the DNA. This sample has fewer than 300,000 clones, with roughly 84% found just once. The CDR3 consists of 15 residues. Germline CDR1 reads SGHKS; CDR2 reads YYEKEE (reference sequence). Trimming took 0 bases from V and 3 from J, leaving 13 bases between them. The source material was peripheral blood. This rearrangement joins TRBV5-5 to TRBJ2-7, with D perhaps TRBD1 (6 bases). This TCR came from a woman aged 18-30 years with acute or convalescent COVID-19. The CDR3 coding sequence is TGTGCCAGCAGCTTGGGTGGACAGAAACTCTACGAGCAGTACTTC. It codes for CASSLGGQKLYEQYF. The whole variable domain, remainder taken from reference TRBV5-5 and TRBJ2-7, is DAGVTQSPTHLIKTRGQQVTLRCSPISGHKSVSWYQQVLGQGPQFIFQYYEKEERGRGNFPDRFSARQFPNYSSELNVNALLLGDSALYLCASSLGGQKLYEQYFGPGTRLTVT.